This TCR beta chain emerged from a study of CD8 T cells in ankylosing spondylitis. In making TCR beta libraries, quantitative 5'-RACE with molecular barcodes was used. A single record per CDR3 protein comes from TCRdb applying MiXCR to the 5' RACE reads. The table shows about 160,000 distinct CDR3 sequences, with under 45% occurring only once. Points on this clonotype: Its specificity is not known.

The study, taken as a whole, reports: Reports of some motif variants in reactive arthritis synovial fluid and blood predate this one. A TCR beta motif made of about 8 highly homologous variants seemed typical of ankylosing spondylitis blood.

This CDR3 is built from 19 residues. Trimming cost V 4 bases and J 4 bases, with 26 bases left between them. The germline V gene encodes CDR1 MGHRA and CDR2 YSYEKL. The chain carries TRBV4-1 and TRBJ2-1; D may be TRBD2 (6 bases). This TCR came from a male donor with ankylosing spondylitis. Sequencing was performed on synovial fluid, either unsorted or a sorted T cell fraction (not recorded which). CDR3 region: CASSPQTKLRGWYYNEQFF. The CDR3 nucleotides read TGCGCCAGCAGCCCGCAGACCAAGCTTCGGGGGTGGTATTACAATGAGCAGTTCTTC.